These T cell receptor beta chains were read from a single sample in a study of blood T cell repertoires in COVID-19. TCRdb's copy holds only in-frame clones and misses some; the assay was immunoSEQ multiplex PCR. The table lists 200,000 to 250,000 clones, 80% to 85% of them singletons. Sequences were obtained from peripheral blood. The receptors derive from a woman aged 55-69 years with acute or convalescent COVID-19. Each CDR3 is given with its conserved first and last residue. Each record gives: clone size, J gene, V gene, D gene, CDR3 DNA, CDR3 protein. A D gene is named only where the DNA matches it firmly. Expanded clones are given a class, and other clones once, few, many or no size at all.

clone size: .
J gene: TRBJ2-7
V gene: TRBV5-1
D gene: .
CDR3 DNA: TGCGCCAGCAGCTTGGATGGACAGACCTACGAGCAGTACTTC
CDR3 protein: CASSLDGQTYEQYF

clone size: .
J gene: TRBJ1-5
V gene: TRBV6-5
D gene: TRBD1
CDR3 DNA: TGTGCCAGCACCGCACAGGGGGTAGGGAATCAGCCCCAGCATTTT
CDR3 protein: CASTAQGVGNQPQHF

clone size: .
J gene: TRBJ2-1
V gene: TRBV2
D gene: .
CDR3 DNA: TGTGCCAGCAGTGACAGGGACAATGAGCAGTTCTTC
CDR3 protein: CASSDRDNEQFF

clone size: .
J gene: TRBJ1-5
V gene: TRBV28
D gene: .
CDR3 DNA: TGTGCCAGCAGTTTTAGTAGCAATCAGCCCCAGCATTTT
CDR3 protein: CASSFSSNQPQHF

clone size: .
J gene: TRBJ1-5
V gene: TRBV19
D gene: .
CDR3 DNA: TGTGCCAGTAGTATAAGGGGCACAGGGACCCCCAATCAGCCCCAGCATTTT
CDR3 protein: CASSIRGTGTPNQPQHF

clone size: .
J gene: TRBJ1-2
V gene: TRBV7-2
D gene: TRBD1
CDR3 DNA: TGTGCCAGCAGCTTAGCTGGCGGGACAGGGTCTGTTCGCTATGGCTACACCTTC
CDR3 protein: CASSLAGGTGSVRYGYTF

clone size: once
J gene: TRBJ2-5
V gene: TRBV20-1
D gene: .
CDR3 DNA: TGCAGTGCTAGTTCTGTCGGGAACGTCTTAGAGACCCAGTACTTC
CDR3 protein: CSASSVGNVLETQYF

clone size: .
J gene: TRBJ1-1
V gene: TRBV5-6
D gene: .
CDR3 DNA: TGTGCCAGCAGCTTGGGGTCAGGGCCTTATGCTTTCTTT
CDR3 protein: CASSLGSGPYAFF

clone size: .
J gene: TRBJ2-7
V gene: TRBV5-1
D gene: TRBD1
CDR3 DNA: TGCGCCAGCAGCTTGGAGGTTACAGGGGGTAGGGAGCAGTACTTC
CDR3 protein: CASSLEVTGGREQYF

clone size: .
J gene: TRBJ2-1
V gene: TRBV12-5
D gene: .
CDR3 DNA: TGTGCTAGTGGTTTTAGCTTCTACAATGAGCAGTTCTTC
CDR3 protein: CASGFSFYNEQFF

clone size: .
J gene: TRBJ2-1
V gene: TRBV5-8
D gene: TRBD1
CDR3 DNA: TGTGCCAGCAGCACCGGACAGGGCAGCTACAATGAGCAGTTCTTC
CDR3 protein: CASSTGQGSYNEQFF

clone size: .
J gene: TRBJ2-7
V gene: TRBV2
D gene: .
CDR3 DNA: TGTGCCAGCACGGAGCGGACGGCAGACGAGCAGTACTTC
CDR3 protein: CASTERTADEQYF

clone size: .
J gene: TRBJ2-2
V gene: TRBV5-1
D gene: TRBD2
CDR3 DNA: TGCGCCAGCAGCTTGGCCGGACTAGCGATGAACACCGGGGAGCTGTTTTTT
CDR3 protein: CASSLAGLAMNTGELFF

clone size: .
J gene: TRBJ1-6
V gene: TRBV4-1
D gene: .
CDR3 DNA: TGCGCCAGCAGGGCGGGAGACGGGCAGGGAAGAAATTCACCCCTCCACTTT
CDR3 protein: CASRAGDGQGRNSPLHF

clone size: .
J gene: TRBJ2-5
V gene: TRBV20-1
D gene: .
CDR3 DNA: TGCAGTGCCGTCGGGGGACAGACCCAGTACTTC
CDR3 protein: CSAVGGQTQYF

clone size: once
J gene: TRBJ1-1
V gene: TRBV15
D gene: .
CDR3 DNA: TGTGCCACCAGCAGAGATCAGGGTTTAGGCACTGAAGCTTTCTTT
CDR3 protein: CATSRDQGLGTEAFF

clone size: .
J gene: TRBJ2-1
V gene: TRBV3-1/TRBV3-2
D gene: TRBD2
CDR3 DNA: TGTGCCAGCACCATAGCGGGGGGTTACAATGAGCAGTTCTTC
CDR3 protein: CASTIAGGYNEQFF

clone size: .
J gene: TRBJ1-5
V gene: TRBV30
D gene: .
CDR3 DNA: TGTGCCTGGAGTGGGCGGCATAATAGCAATCAGCCCCAGCATTTT
CDR3 protein: CAWSGRHNSNQPQHF

clone size: .
J gene: TRBJ1-2
V gene: TRBV7-2
D gene: TRBD1
CDR3 DNA: TGTGCCAGCAGCCTACGGGGACAGGCGGCGAGCGGCTACACCTTC
CDR3 protein: CASSLRGQAASGYTF

clone size: .
J gene: TRBJ2-3
V gene: TRBV7-9
D gene: TRBD1
CDR3 DNA: TGTGCCAGCATCAAGGACAGGGGGCGAACAGATACGCAGTATTTT
CDR3 protein: CASIKDRGRTDTQYF

clone size: .
J gene: TRBJ1-2
V gene: TRBV7-9
D gene: .
CDR3 DNA: TGTGCCAGCAGCTCCCGAGCAGGGGTTTTCACCTTC
CDR3 protein: CASSSRAGVFTF

clone size: .
J gene: TRBJ1-1
V gene: TRBV10-3
D gene: TRBD1
CDR3 DNA: TGTGCCGCTGGTAGGACAGGGGGCACTGAAGCTTTCTTT
CDR3 protein: CAAGRTGGTEAFF

clone size: .
J gene: TRBJ2-2
V gene: TRBV7-9
D gene: .
CDR3 DNA: TGTGCCAGCAGTCCTCTTACAGGGACCGGGGAGCTGTTTTTT
CDR3 protein: CASSPLTGTGELFF

clone size: .
J gene: TRBJ1-1
V gene: TRBV2
D gene: TRBD1
CDR3 DNA: TGTGCCAGCGGAAAAACCGGGACAGGGTTTTCTGAAGCTTTCTTT
CDR3 protein: CASGKTGTGFSEAFF

clone size: .
J gene: TRBJ1-1
V gene: TRBV5-8
D gene: .
CDR3 DNA: TGTGCCAGCAGCTTGGATTCTAGAGTTAGGAACACTGAAGCTTTCTTT
CDR3 protein: CASSLDSRVRNTEAFF

clone size: .
J gene: TRBJ1-4
V gene: TRBV7-2
D gene: .
CDR3 DNA: TGTGCCAGCAGTTCGAACAGGGCTAATGAAAAACTGTTTTTT
CDR3 protein: CASSSNRANEKLFF

clone size: .
J gene: TRBJ2-3
V gene: TRBV5-1
D gene: TRBD2
CDR3 DNA: TGCGCCAGCAGCTTGGCCGCGGGGGGCCAAGGAGATACGCAGTATTTT
CDR3 protein: CASSLAAGGQGDTQYF

clone size: .
J gene: TRBJ1-6
V gene: TRBV5-1
D gene: .
CDR3 DNA: TGCGCCAGCAGCTTGGTGGCCTCCTCCTATAATTCACCCCTCCACTTT
CDR3 protein: CASSLVASSYNSPLHF

clone size: once
J gene: TRBJ1-5
V gene: TRBV5-1
D gene: TRBD1
CDR3 DNA: TGCGCCAGCAGCTTGGCAGGGGGAGATCAGCCCCAGCATTTT
CDR3 protein: CASSLAGGDQPQHF

clone size: few
J gene: TRBJ1-4
V gene: TRBV4-2
D gene: .
CDR3 DNA: TGTGCCAGTTCGGGGGTGGCTAATGAAAAACTGTTTTTT
CDR3 protein: CASSGVANEKLFF

clone size: .
J gene: TRBJ1-4
V gene: TRBV7-9
D gene: .
CDR3 DNA: TGTGCCAGCAGCCCTGGGCGACGGGAAAAACTGTTTTTT
CDR3 protein: CASSPGRREKLFF

clone size: .
J gene: TRBJ2-1
V gene: TRBV7-9
D gene: TRBD1
CDR3 DNA: TGTGCCAGCAGATACCTTACAGGGGATGAGCAGTTCTTC
CDR3 protein: CASRYLTGDEQFF

clone size: .
J gene: TRBJ2-2
V gene: TRBV28
D gene: TRBD1
CDR3 DNA: TGTGCCAGCAGTTTGGGGGACAGGGTTACCGGGGAGCTGTTTTTT
CDR3 protein: CASSLGDRVTGELFF

clone size: .
J gene: TRBJ2-7
V gene: TRBV12-3/TRBV12-4
D gene: .
CDR3 DNA: TGTGCCAGCAGTTTAGCCGGACAGCGGGAGCAGTACTTC
CDR3 protein: CASSLAGQREQYF

clone size: .
J gene: TRBJ2-2
V gene: TRBV7-9
D gene: TRBD2
CDR3 DNA: TGTGCCAGCAGCTCCCTACTAGCGGGGGGGCCTAACACCGGGGAGCTGTTTTTT
CDR3 protein: CASSSLLAGGPNTGELFF

clone size: .
J gene: TRBJ1-6
V gene: TRBV10-2
D gene: TRBD1
CDR3 DNA: TGCGCCAGCAGTGAAAGGACAGGGCAATCACCCCTCCACTTT
CDR3 protein: CASSERTGQSPLHF

clone size: few
J gene: TRBJ1-4
V gene: TRBV4-2
D gene: TRBD1
CDR3 DNA: TGTGCCAGCAGCCAGACGGGACAGGGGATCTTGGCTAATGAAAAACTGTTTTTT
CDR3 protein: CASSQTGQGILANEKLFF

clone size: .
J gene: TRBJ1-3
V gene: TRBV19
D gene: .
CDR3 DNA: TGTGCCAGTACAGAACCGGGAGGCCCTAGGCGAAACACCATATATTTT
CDR3 protein: CASTEPGGPRRNTIYF

clone size: once
J gene: TRBJ2-7
V gene: TRBV11-2
D gene: .
CDR3 DNA: TGTGCCAGCAGCTCCTCAGCCGGACTCCACTACGAGCAGTACTTC
CDR3 protein: CASSSSAGLHYEQYF

clone size: .
J gene: TRBJ2-1
V gene: TRBV12-5
D gene: TRBD2
CDR3 DNA: TGTGCTAGTGGTTTGGTACTTTGGGGTAGCGGGGGATACAATGAGCAGTTCTTC
CDR3 protein: CASGLVLWGSGGYNEQFF

clone size: .
J gene: TRBJ1-2
V gene: TRBV9
D gene: .
CDR3 DNA: TGTGCCAGCAGCAAAGACAGTATCCTCAACTATGGCTACACCTTC
CDR3 protein: CASSKDSILNYGYTF

clone size: .
J gene: TRBJ1-5
V gene: TRBV20-1
D gene: .
CDR3 DNA: TGCAGTGCTAGTCAGGTTACGAATCAGCCCCAGCATTTT
CDR3 protein: CSASQVTNQPQHF

clone size: .
J gene: TRBJ1-2
V gene: TRBV3-1/TRBV3-2
D gene: .
CDR3 DNA: TGTGCCAGCAGCCAACCAACACAGGGATTAGGGGGCTACACCTTC
CDR3 protein: CASSQPTQGLGGYTF

clone size: .
J gene: TRBJ2-7
V gene: TRBV6-2/TRBV6-3
D gene: TRBD1
CDR3 DNA: TGTGCCAGCAGCTATGGGGACAGCGAGTCCTACGAGCAGTACTTC
CDR3 protein: CASSYGDSESYEQYF

clone size: once
J gene: TRBJ2-5
V gene: TRBV4-3
D gene: .
CDR3 DNA: TGCGCCAGCAGCCAAGAATTTAGGAGCGGGGAGACCCAGTACTTC
CDR3 protein: CASSQEFRSGETQYF

clone size: .
J gene: TRBJ2-2
V gene: TRBV27
D gene: TRBD1
CDR3 DNA: TGTGCCAGCAGGACAGGGAGGAACACCGGGGAGCTGTTTTTT
CDR3 protein: CASRTGRNTGELFF

clone size: .
J gene: TRBJ2-7
V gene: TRBV11-2
D gene: .
CDR3 DNA: TGTGCCAGCAGCTTGGAAGGACAGACCTACGAGCAGTACTTC
CDR3 protein: CASSLEGQTYEQYF

clone size: .
J gene: TRBJ2-7
V gene: TRBV4-2
D gene: .
CDR3 DNA: TGTGCCAGCAGCCAAGATCGTACGGCCTACGAGCAGTACTTC
CDR3 protein: CASSQDRTAYEQYF

clone size: .
J gene: TRBJ2-1
V gene: TRBV10-3
D gene: .
CDR3 DNA: TGTGCCATCAGTGAGTGGGGCACTGGTGTATATGAGCAGTTCTTC
CDR3 protein: CAISEWGTGVYEQFF

clone size: .
J gene: TRBJ2-7
V gene: TRBV2
D gene: .
CDR3 DNA: TGTGCCAGCATCGGGGCCTACGAGCAGTACTTC
CDR3 protein: CASIGAYEQYF

clone size: .
J gene: TRBJ2-3
V gene: TRBV30
D gene: TRBD2
CDR3 DNA: TGTGCCTGGAGTGTTGGCGGGGGGGTAGATACGCAGTATTTT
CDR3 protein: CAWSVGGGVDTQYF

clone size: once
J gene: TRBJ2-7
V gene: TRBV5-1
D gene: TRBD1
CDR3 DNA: TGCGCCAGCAGCGTCACAGGGGACAGATCCTACGAGCAGTACTTC
CDR3 protein: CASSVTGDRSYEQYF

clone size: .
J gene: TRBJ1-2
V gene: TRBV18
D gene: .
CDR3 DNA: TGTGCCAGCACAGGGCTCAGCTATGGCTACACCTTC
CDR3 protein: CASTGLSYGYTF

clone size: .
J gene: TRBJ2-3
V gene: TRBV7-8
D gene: .
CDR3 DNA: TGTGCCAGCAGGGCTCCTAGCACAGATACGCAGTATTTT
CDR3 protein: CASRAPSTDTQYF

clone size: once
J gene: TRBJ1-4
V gene: TRBV5-4
D gene: .
CDR3 DNA: TGTGCCAGCAGCTTGTCGGGGGGGACGGAAAAACTGTTTTTT
CDR3 protein: CASSLSGGTEKLFF

clone size: .
J gene: TRBJ1-3
V gene: TRBV2
D gene: .
CDR3 DNA: TGTGCCAGCAGTGAAGGGTTTGTGGACAGCGGGGATGGAAACACCATATATTTT
CDR3 protein: CASSEGFVDSGDGNTIYF